These T cell receptor beta chains were read from a single sample in a study of shared clonotypes between healthy human individuals. Data came from immunoSEQ multiplex PCR; TCRdb stores just in-frame clones and leaves some out. This table holds some 2,100,000 clones, around 93% found once. Sequenced material: naive CD8+ T cells from PBMCs. The receptors shown here come from a man in his late teens or twenties in good health. Some clones in this sample may be carry-over from other donors' samples. CDR3s include the opening cysteine and the closing phenylalanine or tryptophan. Each record gives: V gene, J gene, clone size, D gene, CDR3 DNA, CDR3 protein. The D gene is left open where the match is weak. The size entry is marked missing in some rows and otherwise reads once, few, many or a size class.

V gene: TRBV7-9
J gene: TRBJ2-7
clone size: .
D gene: .
CDR3 DNA: TGTGCCAGCAGGACCGGGACTCCGACTTCCGAGCAGTACTTC
CDR3 protein: CASRTGTPTSEQYF

V gene: TRBV6-6
J gene: TRBJ1-5
clone size: .
D gene: .
CDR3 DNA: TGTGCCAGCAGTTTAGACAGAACCAATCAGCCCCAGCATTTT
CDR3 protein: CASSLDRTNQPQHF

V gene: TRBV5-1
J gene: TRBJ1-1
clone size: .
D gene: TRBD1
CDR3 DNA: TGCGCCAGCAGCGGGGACAGGTCCCAGAGGACTGAAGCTTTCTTT
CDR3 protein: CASSGDRSQRTEAFF

V gene: TRBV11-2
J gene: TRBJ2-1
clone size: .
D gene: .
CDR3 DNA: TGTGCCAGCAGCTTTCGCGATGAGCAGTTCTTC
CDR3 protein: CASSFRDEQFF

V gene: TRBV6-6
J gene: TRBJ1-1
clone size: .
D gene: TRBD1
CDR3 DNA: TGTGCCTGCAGCGCCGGACAGGGAGGTCGCACTGAAGCTTCCTTT
CDR3 protein: CACSAGQGGRTEASF

V gene: TRBV5-1
J gene: TRBJ2-1
clone size: .
D gene: TRBD2
CDR3 DNA: TGCGCCAGCAGCCACTGGACTAGCGGGGTCGCCTCCTACAATGAGCAGTTCTTC
CDR3 protein: CASSHWTSGVASYNEQFF

V gene: TRBV4-2
J gene: TRBJ1-6
clone size: .
D gene: .
CDR3 DNA: TGTGCCAGCAGCCACGGACCGGGTTGGAGTTCACCCCTCCACTTT
CDR3 protein: CASSHGPGWSSPLHF

V gene: TRBV5-4
J gene: TRBJ2-3
clone size: .
D gene: .
CDR3 DNA: TGTGCCAGCAGCCTTGGGACTGTCGGGGCCACAGATACGCAGTATTTT
CDR3 protein: CASSLGTVGATDTQYF

V gene: TRBV4-1
J gene: TRBJ2-2
clone size: .
D gene: TRBD2
CDR3 DNA: TGCGCCAGCAGCCATGGACTAGCGGGCCCGAACACCGGGGAGCTGTTTTTT
CDR3 protein: CASSHGLAGPNTGELFF

V gene: TRBV28
J gene: TRBJ2-5
clone size: .
D gene: .
CDR3 DNA: TGTGCCAGCAGTTTATCCACGTGGGGAGAGACCCAGTACTTC
CDR3 protein: CASSLSTWGETQYF

V gene: TRBV7-9
J gene: TRBJ2-2
clone size: .
D gene: .
CDR3 DNA: TGTGCCAGCAGCCCCCATTCCGCTGGGGAGCTGTTTTTT
CDR3 protein: CASSPHSAGELFF

V gene: TRBV7-6
J gene: TRBJ2-5
clone size: .
D gene: TRBD2
CDR3 DNA: TGTGCCAGCAGCTTAAGTACTAGCGGGAGACCAGAGACCCAGTACTTC
CDR3 protein: CASSLSTSGRPETQYF

V gene: TRBV19
J gene: TRBJ2-5
clone size: once
D gene: .
CDR3 DNA: TGTGCCAGTCGAGGGGTAGAGACCCAGTACTTC
CDR3 protein: CASRGVETQYF

V gene: TRBV5-6
J gene: TRBJ2-6
clone size: once
D gene: .
CDR3 DNA: TGTGCCAGCAGCTCACCTAGGGCTGGGGCCAACGTCCTGACTTTC
CDR3 protein: CASSSPRAGANVLTF

V gene: TRBV19
J gene: TRBJ2-7
clone size: .
D gene: .
CDR3 DNA: TGTGCCAGTAGCGACAGGCTCCGGGGCTACGAGCAGTACTTC
CDR3 protein: CASSDRLRGYEQYF

V gene: TRBV29-1
J gene: TRBJ1-1
clone size: .
D gene: TRBD1
CDR3 DNA: TGCAGCGTTACAGGGGGTGTGAACACTGAAGCTTTCTTT
CDR3 protein: CSVTGGVNTEAFF

V gene: TRBV27
J gene: TRBJ2-1
clone size: .
D gene: .
CDR3 DNA: TGTGCCAGCAGTTTATCTCCCGGGGCGAGCTCCTACAATGAGCAGTTCTTC
CDR3 protein: CASSLSPGASSYNEQFF

V gene: TRBV27
J gene: TRBJ1-4
clone size: once
D gene: .
CDR3 DNA: TGTGCCAGCAGCCTACTAGGGGGTACAGGTCCGGTGGGTGAAAAACTGTTTTTT
CDR3 protein: CASSLLGGTGPVGEKLFF

V gene: TRBV28
J gene: TRBJ2-3
clone size: .
D gene: .
CDR3 DNA: TGTGCCAGCAGTTTATTCAGGGCGGATACGCAGTATTTT
CDR3 protein: CASSLFRADTQYF

V gene: TRBV19
J gene: TRBJ1-5
clone size: .
D gene: .
CDR3 DNA: TGTGCCAGTAGTATTGCCCGTTATCAGCCCCAGCATTTT
CDR3 protein: CASSIARYQPQHF

V gene: TRBV5-1
J gene: TRBJ2-2
clone size: .
D gene: .
CDR3 DNA: TGCGCCAGCAGCTTGGAGTACTATACGAACACCGGGGAGCTGTTTTTT
CDR3 protein: CASSLEYYTNTGELFF

V gene: TRBV11-1
J gene: TRBJ2-1
clone size: .
D gene: TRBD1
CDR3 DNA: TGTGCCAGCAGCTTACTGAGGGACAGGTTCCGCAATGAGCAGTTCTTC
CDR3 protein: CASSLLRDRFRNEQFF

V gene: TRBV19
J gene: TRBJ2-7
clone size: .
D gene: .
CDR3 DNA: TGTGCCAGTAGTACCAATGGACTAACCCAAACCTACGAGCAGTACTTC
CDR3 protein: CASSTNGLTQTYEQYF